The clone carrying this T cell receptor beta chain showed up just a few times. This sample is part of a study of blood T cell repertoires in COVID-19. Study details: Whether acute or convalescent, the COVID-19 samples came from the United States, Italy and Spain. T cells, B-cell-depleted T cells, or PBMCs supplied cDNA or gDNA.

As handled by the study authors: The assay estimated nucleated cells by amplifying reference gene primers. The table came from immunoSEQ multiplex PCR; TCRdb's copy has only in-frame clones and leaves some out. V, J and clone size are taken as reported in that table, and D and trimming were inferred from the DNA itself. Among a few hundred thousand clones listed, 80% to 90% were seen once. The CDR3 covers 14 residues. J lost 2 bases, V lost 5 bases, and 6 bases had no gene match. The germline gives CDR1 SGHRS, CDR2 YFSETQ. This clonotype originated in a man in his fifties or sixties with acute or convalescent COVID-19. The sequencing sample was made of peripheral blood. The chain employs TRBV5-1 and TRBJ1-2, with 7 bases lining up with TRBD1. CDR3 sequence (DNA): TGCGCCAGCAGACCTGCGACAGGGAACTATGGCTACACCTTC. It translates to CASRPATGNYGYTF.